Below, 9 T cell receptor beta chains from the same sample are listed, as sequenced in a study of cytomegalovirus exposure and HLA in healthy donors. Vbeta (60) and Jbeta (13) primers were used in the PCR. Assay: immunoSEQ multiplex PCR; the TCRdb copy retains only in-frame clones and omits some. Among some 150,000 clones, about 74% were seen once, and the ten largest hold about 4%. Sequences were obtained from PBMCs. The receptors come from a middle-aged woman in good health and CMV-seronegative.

The CDR3 here is CASSLRTENTEAFF. As DNA, the CDR3 is TGTGCCAGCAGCCTAAGGACAGAGAACACTGAAGCTTTCTTT. The rearrangement uses TRBV7-9 and TRBJ1-1, with TRBD1 as a possible D gene (6 bases). The CDR3 is 14 residues long. In germline, CDR1 is SEHNR, CDR2 FQNEAQ (reference sequence). V was trimmed by 5 bases and J by 1 base, leaving 11 bases between them. The full variable domain, completed using reference TRBV7-9 and TRBJ1-1, is DTGVSQNPRHKITKRGQNVTFRCDPISEHNRLYWYRQTLGQGPEFLTYFQNEAQLEKSRLLSDRFSAERPKGSFSTLEIQRTEQGDSAMYLCASSLRTENTEAFFGQGTRLTVV.

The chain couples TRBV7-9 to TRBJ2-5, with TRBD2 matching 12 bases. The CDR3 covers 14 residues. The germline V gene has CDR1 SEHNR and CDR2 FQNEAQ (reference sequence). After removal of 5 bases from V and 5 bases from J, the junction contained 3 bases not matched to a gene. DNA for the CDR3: TGTGCCAGCAGCCACGGGACTAGCGGGGAGACCCAGTACTTC. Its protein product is CASSHGTSGETQYF.

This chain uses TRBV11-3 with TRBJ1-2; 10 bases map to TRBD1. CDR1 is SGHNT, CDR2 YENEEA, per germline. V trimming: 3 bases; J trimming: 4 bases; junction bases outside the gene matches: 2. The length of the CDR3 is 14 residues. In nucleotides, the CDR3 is TGTGCCAGCAGCTTGGGACAGGGGTCCTATGGCTACACCTTC. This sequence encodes CASSLGQGSYGYTF.

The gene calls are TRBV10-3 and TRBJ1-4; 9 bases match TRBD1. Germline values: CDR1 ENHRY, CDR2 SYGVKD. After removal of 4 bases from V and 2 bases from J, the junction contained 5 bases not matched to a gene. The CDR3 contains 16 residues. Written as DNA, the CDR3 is TGTGCCATCAGTGCCGGGACAGGGATGACTAATGAAAAACTGTTTTTT. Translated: CAISAGTGMTNEKLFF.

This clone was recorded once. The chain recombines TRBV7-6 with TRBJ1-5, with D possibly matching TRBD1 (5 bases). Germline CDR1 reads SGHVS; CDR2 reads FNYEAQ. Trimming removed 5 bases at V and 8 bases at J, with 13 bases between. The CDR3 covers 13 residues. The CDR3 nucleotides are TGTGCCAGCAGCCTTGCTGGAGGGGAGCCCCAGCATTTT. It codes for CASSLAGGEPQHF.

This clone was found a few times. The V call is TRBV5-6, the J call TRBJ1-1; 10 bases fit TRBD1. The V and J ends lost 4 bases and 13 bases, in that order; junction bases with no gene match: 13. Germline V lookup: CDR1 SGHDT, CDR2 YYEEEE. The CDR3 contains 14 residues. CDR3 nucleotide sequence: TGTGCCAGCAGCATCGGGACAGGGGTTGTAGGGGGTTTCTTT. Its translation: CASSIGTGVVGGFF.

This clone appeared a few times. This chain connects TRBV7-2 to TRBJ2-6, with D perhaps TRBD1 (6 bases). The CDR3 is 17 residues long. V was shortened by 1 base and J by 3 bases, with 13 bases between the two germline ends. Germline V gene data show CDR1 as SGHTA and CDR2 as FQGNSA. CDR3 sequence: CASSLVGPGVGANVLTF. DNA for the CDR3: TGTGCCAGCAGCTTAGTCGGGCCAGGGGTTGGGGCCAACGTCCTGACTTTC.

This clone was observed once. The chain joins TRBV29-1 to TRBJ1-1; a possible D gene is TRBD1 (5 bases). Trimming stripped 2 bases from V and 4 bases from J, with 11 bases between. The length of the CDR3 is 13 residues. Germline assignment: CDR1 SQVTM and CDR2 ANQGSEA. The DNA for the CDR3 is TGCAGCGTTGAAAGGGGAATATCCACTGAAGCTTTCTTT. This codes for CSVERGISTEAFF. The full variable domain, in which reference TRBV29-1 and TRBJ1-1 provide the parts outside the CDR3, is SAVISQKPSRDICQRGTSLTIQCQVDSQVTMMFWYRQQPGQSLTLIATANQGSEATYESGFVIDKFPISRPNLTFSTLTVSNMSPEDSSIYLCSVERGISTEAFFGQGTRLTVV.

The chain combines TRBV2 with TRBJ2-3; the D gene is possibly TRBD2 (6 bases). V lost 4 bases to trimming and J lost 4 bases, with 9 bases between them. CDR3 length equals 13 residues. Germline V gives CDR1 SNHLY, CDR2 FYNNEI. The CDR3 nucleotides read TGTGCCAGCAGTGGGGTAGCGGCAGATACGCAGTATTTT. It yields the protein CASSGVAADTQYF.